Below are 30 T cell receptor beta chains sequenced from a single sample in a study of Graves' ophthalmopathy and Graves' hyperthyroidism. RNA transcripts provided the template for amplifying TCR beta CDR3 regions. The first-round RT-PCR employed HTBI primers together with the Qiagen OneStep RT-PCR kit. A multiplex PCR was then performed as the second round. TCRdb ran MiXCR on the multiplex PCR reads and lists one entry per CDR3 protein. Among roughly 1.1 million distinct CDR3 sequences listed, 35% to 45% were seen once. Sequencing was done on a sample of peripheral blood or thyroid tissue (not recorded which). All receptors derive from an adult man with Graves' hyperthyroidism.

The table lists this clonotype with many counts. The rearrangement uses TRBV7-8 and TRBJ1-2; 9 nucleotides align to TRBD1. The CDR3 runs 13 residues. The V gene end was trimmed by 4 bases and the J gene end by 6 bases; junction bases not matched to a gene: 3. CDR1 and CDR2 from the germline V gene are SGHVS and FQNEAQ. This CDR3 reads CASSSRTGDGYTF. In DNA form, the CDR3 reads TGTGCCAGCAGCTCCCGGACAGGGGATGGCTACACCTTC.

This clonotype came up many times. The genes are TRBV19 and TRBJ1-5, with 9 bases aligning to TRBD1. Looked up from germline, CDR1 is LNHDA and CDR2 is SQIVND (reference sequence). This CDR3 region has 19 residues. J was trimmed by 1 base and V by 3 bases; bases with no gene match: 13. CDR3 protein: CASSILGTGSFSSNQPQHF. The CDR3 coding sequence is TGTGCCAGTAGTATCCTCGGGACAGGGTCATTCTCGAGCAATCAGCCCCAGCATTTT. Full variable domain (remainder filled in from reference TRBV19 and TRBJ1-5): DGGITQSPKYLFRKEGQNVTLSCEQNLNHDAMYWYRQDPGQGLRLIYYSQIVNDFQKGDIAEGYSVSREKKESFPLTVTSAQKNPTAFYLCASSILGTGSFSSNQPQHFGDGTRLSIL.

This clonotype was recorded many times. This CDR3 reads CSARDSYGYTF. The CDR3 region has the DNA TGCAGCGCACGGGACAGCTATGGCTACACCTTC. This chain uses TRBV29-1 with TRBJ1-2; 7 nucleotides agree with TRBD1. Germline CDR1 is SQVTM and CDR2 is ANQGSEA. The ends lost 7 bases at V and 4 bases at J; junction bases unmatched: 3. The CDR3 loop spans 11 amino acids.

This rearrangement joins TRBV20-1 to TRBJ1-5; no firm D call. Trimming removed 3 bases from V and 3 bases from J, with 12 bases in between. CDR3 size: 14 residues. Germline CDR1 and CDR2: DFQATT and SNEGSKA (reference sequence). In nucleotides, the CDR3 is TGCAGTGCTAGGGTGCGGGCCAACAATCAGCCCCAGCATTTT. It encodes CSARVRANNQPQHF.

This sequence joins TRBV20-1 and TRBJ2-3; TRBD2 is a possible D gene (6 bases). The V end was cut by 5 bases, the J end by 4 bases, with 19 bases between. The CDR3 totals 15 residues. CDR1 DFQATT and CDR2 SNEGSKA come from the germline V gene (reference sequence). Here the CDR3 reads CSAGGVREWADTQYF. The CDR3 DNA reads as TGCAGTGCTGGAGGGGTTCGGGAGTGGGCAGATACGCAGTATTTT.

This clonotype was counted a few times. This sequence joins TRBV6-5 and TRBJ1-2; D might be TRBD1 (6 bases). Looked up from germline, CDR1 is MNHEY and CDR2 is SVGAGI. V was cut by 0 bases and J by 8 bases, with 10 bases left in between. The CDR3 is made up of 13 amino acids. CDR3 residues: CASSYSDRDGYTF. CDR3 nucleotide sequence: TGTGCCAGCAGTTACTCGGACAGAGACGGCTACACCTTC.

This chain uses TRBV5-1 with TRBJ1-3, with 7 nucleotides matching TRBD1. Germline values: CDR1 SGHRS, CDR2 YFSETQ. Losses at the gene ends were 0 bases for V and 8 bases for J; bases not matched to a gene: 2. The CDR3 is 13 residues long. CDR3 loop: CASSLGQGHTIYF. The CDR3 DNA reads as TGCGCCAGCAGCTTGGGACAGGGACACACCATATATTTT.

The CDR3 region is CAIRAGTGEPYEQYF. DNA for the CDR3: TGTGCCATCAGGGCCGGGACAGGGGAGCCCTACGAGCAGTACTTC. This chain connects TRBV10-3 to TRBJ2-7; 10 nucleotides match TRBD1. V dropped 6 bases and J dropped 2; count of bases not matched to a gene: 7. The CDR3 covers 15 residues. Germline loops: CDR1 ENHRY, CDR2 SYGVKD.

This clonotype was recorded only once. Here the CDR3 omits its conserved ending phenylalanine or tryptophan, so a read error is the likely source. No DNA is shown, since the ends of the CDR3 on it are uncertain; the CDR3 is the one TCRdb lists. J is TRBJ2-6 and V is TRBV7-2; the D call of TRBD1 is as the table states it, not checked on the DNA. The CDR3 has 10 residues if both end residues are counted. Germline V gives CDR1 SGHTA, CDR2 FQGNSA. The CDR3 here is CASSPRTLRL.

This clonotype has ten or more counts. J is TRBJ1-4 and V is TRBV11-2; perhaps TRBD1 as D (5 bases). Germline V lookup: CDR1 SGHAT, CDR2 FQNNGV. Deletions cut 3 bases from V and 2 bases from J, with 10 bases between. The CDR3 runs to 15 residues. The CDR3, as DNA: TGTGCCAGCAGCTTGAGGGGTTTGACTAATGAAAAACTGTTTTTT. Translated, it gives CASSLRGLTNEKLFF.

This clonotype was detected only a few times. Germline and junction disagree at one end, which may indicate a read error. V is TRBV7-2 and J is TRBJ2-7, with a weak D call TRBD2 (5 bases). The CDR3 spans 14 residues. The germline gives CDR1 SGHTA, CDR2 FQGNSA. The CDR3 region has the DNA TGTGCCAGCAGCCCAAGATTCAGCACCGGGGAGCTGTACTTC. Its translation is CASSPRFSTGELYF.

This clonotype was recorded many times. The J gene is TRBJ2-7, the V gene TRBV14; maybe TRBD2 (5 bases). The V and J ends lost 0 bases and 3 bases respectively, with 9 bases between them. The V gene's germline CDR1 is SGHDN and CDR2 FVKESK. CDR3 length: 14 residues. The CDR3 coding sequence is TGTGCCAGCAGCCAAGAATGGAGGCTCTACGAGCAGTACTTC. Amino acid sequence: CASSQEWRLYEQYF.

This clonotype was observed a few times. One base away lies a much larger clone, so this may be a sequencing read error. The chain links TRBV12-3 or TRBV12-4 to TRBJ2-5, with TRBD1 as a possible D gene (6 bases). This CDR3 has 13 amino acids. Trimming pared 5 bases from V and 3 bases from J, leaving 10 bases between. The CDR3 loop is CASSPYREETQYF. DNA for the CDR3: TGTGCCAGCAGTCCTTACAGGGAAGAGACCCAGTACTTC.

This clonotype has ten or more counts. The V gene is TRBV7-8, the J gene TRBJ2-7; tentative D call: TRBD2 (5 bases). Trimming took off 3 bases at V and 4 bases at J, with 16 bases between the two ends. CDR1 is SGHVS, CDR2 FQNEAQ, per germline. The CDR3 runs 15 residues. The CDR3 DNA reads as TGTGCCAGCAGCTTCCGGACTCAGAAGCAATACGAGCAGTACTTC. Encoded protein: CASSFRTQKQYEQYF.

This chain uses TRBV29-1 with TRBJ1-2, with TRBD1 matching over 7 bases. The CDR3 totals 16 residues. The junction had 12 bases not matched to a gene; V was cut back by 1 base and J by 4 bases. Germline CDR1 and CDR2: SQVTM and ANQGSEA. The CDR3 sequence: CSVEVLKWAGGYGYTF. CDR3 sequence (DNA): TGCAGCGTTGAAGTCTTAAAATGGGCAGGGGGCTATGGCTACACCTTC.

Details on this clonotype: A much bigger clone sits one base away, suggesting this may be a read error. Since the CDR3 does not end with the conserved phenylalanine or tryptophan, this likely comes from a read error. The CDR3 bases are TGTGCCAGCAGTCGCGGCGGGGAGCTGTTTCTT. Protein: CASSRGGELFL. The chain has TRBV12-3 or TRBV12-4 and TRBJ2-2; no clear D gene. V was trimmed by 5 bases and J by 7 bases, leaving 5 bases between them. This CDR3 comprises 11 residues.

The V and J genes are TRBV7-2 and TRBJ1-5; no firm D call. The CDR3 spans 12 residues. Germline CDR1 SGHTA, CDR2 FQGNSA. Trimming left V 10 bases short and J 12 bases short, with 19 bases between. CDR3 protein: CATKDSGMRQHF. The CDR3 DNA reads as TGTGCCACAAAGGATAGCGGAATGCGCCAGCATTTT.

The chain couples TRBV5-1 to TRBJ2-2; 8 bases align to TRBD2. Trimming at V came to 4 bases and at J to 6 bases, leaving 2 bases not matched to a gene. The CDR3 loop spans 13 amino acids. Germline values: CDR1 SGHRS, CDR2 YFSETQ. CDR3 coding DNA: TGCGCCAGCAGCCGGGAGGGTCCCGGGGAGCTGTTTTTT. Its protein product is CASSREGPGELFF.

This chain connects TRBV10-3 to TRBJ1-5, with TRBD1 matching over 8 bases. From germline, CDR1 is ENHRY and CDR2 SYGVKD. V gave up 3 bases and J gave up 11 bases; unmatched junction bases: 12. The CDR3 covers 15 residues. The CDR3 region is CAISDLDRGGQAQHF. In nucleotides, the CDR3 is TGTGCCATCAGTGACCTTGACAGGGGTGGTCAAGCCCAGCATTTT.

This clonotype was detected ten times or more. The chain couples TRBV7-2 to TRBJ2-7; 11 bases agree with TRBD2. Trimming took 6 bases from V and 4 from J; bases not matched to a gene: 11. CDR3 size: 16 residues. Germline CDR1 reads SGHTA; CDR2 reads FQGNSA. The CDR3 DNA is TGTGCCAGCAGACGTACTAGCGGGAGTAGTGCGTACGAGCAGTACTTC. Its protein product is CASRRTSGSSAYEQYF.

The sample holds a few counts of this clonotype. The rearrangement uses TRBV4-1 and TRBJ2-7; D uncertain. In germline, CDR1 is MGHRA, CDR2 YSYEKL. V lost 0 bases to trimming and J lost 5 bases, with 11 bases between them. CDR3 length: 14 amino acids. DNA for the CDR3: TGCGCCAGCAGCCAAGAATCGGGTGCGGACGAGCAGTACTTC. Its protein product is CASSQESGADEQYF.

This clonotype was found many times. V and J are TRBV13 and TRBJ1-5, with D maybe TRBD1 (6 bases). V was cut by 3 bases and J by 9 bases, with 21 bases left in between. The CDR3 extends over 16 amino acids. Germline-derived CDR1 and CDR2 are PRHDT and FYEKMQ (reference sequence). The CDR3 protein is CASSFSLTGGASPQHF. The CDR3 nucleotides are TGTGCCAGCAGCTTCAGTCTCACGGGGGGCGCCTCGCCCCAGCATTTT.

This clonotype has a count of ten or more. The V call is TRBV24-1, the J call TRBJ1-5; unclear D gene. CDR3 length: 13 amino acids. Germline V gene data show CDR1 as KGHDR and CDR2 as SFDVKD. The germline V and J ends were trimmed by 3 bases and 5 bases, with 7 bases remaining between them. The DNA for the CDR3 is TGTGCCACCAGTGATGCCCGGTATCAGCCCCAGCATTTT. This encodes CATSDARYQPQHF.

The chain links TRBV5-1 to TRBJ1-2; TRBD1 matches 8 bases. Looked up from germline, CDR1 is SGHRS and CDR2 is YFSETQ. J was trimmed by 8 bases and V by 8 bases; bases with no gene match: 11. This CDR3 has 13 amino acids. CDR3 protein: CASTKGGQGGYTF. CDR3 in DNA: TGCGCCAGTACGAAAGGAGGACAGGGAGGCTACACCTTC.

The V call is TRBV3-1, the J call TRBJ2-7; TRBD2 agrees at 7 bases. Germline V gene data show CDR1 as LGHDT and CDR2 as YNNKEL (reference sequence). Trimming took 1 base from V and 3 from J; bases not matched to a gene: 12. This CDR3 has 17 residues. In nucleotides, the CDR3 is TGTGCCAGCAGCCAAGCCCTTCCGGGGAGGGGCGGCTACGAGCAGTACTTC. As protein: CASSQALPGRGGYEQYF.

The CDR3 DNA sequence: TGTGCCAGCAGCAAACAGGGAGGAGGAGGTCAAGAGACCCAGTACTTC. This sequence encodes CASSKQGGGGQETQYF. This sequence joins TRBV5-4 and TRBJ2-5; D is tentatively TRBD1 or TRBD2 (6 bases each). Deletions cut 4 bases from V and 2 bases from J, with 18 bases between. Germline CDR1 and CDR2: SGHNT and YYREEE (reference sequence). This CDR3 region has 16 residues. The complete variable domain, with remaining parts taken from reference TRBV5-4 and TRBJ2-5, reads ETGVTQSPTHLIKTRGQQVTLRCSSQSGHNTVSWYQQALGQGPQFIFQYYREEENGRGNFPPRFSGLQFPNYSSELNVNALELDDSALYLCASSKQGGGGQETQYFGPGTRLLVL.

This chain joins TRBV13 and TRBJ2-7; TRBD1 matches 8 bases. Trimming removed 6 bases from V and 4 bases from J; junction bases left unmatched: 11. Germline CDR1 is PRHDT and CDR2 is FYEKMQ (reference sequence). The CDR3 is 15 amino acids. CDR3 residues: CASSEGAGGQYEQYF. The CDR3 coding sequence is TGTGCCAGCAGTGAGGGGGCAGGGGGCCAGTACGAGCAGTACTTC.

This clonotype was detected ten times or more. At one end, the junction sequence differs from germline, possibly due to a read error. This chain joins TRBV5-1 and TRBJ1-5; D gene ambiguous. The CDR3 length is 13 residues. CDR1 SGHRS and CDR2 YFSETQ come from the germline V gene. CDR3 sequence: CASSLGSNQPQHF. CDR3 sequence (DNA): TGTGCCAGCAGCTTAGGGAGCAATCAGCCCCAGCATTTT.

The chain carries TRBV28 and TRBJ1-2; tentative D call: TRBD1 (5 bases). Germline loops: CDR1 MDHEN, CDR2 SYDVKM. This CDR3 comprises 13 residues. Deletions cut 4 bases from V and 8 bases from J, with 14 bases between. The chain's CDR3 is CASSSPSEGGYTF. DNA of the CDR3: TGTGCCAGCAGTTCCCCCTCGGAGGGGGGCTACACCTTC.

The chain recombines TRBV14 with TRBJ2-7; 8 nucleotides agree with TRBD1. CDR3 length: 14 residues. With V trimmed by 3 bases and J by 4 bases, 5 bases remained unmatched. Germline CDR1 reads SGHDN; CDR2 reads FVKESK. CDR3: CASSHRGPLYEQYF. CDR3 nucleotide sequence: TGTGCCAGCAGCCACAGGGGGCCTCTGTACGAGCAGTACTTC.